This paragraph reports one TCR beta chain. Its cognate antigen is unknown. This record belongs to a study of shared clonotypes between healthy human individuals. Study-wide results and caveats: The diversity represented, both genetic and in exposure history, was limited by few donors. Richness estimates generally favored naive over memory subsets. Generation probabilities of non-shared clonotypes were lower (relative to those shared by all four donors).

Researchers ran the assay at a deep level. Sequencing was performed with immunoSEQ multiplex PCR; in TCRdb, only in-frame clones are kept and a portion is missing. The sample has about 1.1 million clones; approximately 80% are singletons. Germline V gene data show CDR1 as SGDLS and CDR2 as YYNGEE. CDR3 length equals 16 residues. J was trimmed by 7 bases and V by 4 bases; bases with no gene match: 11. Material for sequencing was memory CD4+ T cells from PBMCs. Subset in this sample: CD45RA-negative fraction. The rearrangement uses TRBV9 and TRBJ2-3, with 11 bases fitting TRBD2. The source of this sequence is a man between 18 and 29 years old in good health. Some clones in this sample may be carry-over from other donors' samples. CDR3 sequence (DNA): TGTGCCAGCAGCCCTTCGAGAACTAGCGGGAGTCATACGCAGTATTTT. Translation: CASSPSRTSGSHTQYF.